Included here is one T cell receptor (beta chain) sequence, with context. The data are from a study of control samples from healthy donors and cancer patients. Some clones are missing from TCRdb's copy, which holds only in-frame ones; the method was immunoSEQ multiplex PCR. Of roughly 450,000 clones listed, 90% are singletons. CDR3 size: 19 residues. V lost 3 bases to trimming and J lost 0 bases, with 21 bases between them. Germline V CDR1 and CDR2: SGHNT, YENEEA. The chain carries TRBV11-3 and TRBJ1-5; D unclear. The source of this sequence is a man aged 35 to 55 with head and neck cancer. The source material was PBMCs. CDR3 amino acids: CASSFPLGGTGYSNQPQHF. In DNA form, the CDR3 reads TGTGCCAGCAGCTTTCCCTTGGGCGGAACCGGATATAGCAATCAGCCCCAGCATTTT.